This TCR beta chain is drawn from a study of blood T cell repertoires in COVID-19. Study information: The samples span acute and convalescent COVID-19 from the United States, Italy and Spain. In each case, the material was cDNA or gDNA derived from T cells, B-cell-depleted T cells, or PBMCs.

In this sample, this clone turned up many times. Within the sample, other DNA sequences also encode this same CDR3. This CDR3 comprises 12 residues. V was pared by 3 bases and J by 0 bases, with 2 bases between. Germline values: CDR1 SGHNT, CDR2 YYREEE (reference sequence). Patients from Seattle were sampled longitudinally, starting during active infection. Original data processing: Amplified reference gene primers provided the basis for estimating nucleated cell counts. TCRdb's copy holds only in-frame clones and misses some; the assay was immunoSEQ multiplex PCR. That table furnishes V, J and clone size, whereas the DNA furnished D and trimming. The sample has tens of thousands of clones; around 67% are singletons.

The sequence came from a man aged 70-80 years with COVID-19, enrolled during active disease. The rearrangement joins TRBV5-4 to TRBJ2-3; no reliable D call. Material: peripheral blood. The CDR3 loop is CASSSSTDTQYF. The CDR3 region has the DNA TGTGCCAGCAGCTCGAGCACAGATACGCAGTATTTT.